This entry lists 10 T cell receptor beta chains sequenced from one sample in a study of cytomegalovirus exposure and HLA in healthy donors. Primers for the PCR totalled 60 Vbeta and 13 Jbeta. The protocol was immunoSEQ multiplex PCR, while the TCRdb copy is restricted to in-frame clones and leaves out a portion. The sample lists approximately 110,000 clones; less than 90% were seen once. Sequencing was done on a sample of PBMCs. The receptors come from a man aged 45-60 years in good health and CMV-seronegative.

CDR3 in DNA: TGTGCCAGCAGTCCTCTAGGGGACGAGCAGTACTTC. This translates into CASSPLGDEQYF. The chain recombines TRBV25-1 with TRBJ2-7; TRBD1 might be the D (5 bases). V lost 5 bases, J lost 5 bases, and 10 bases lay in between. The V gene's germline CDR1 is MGHDK and CDR2 SYGVNS. The CDR3 extends over 12 amino acids.

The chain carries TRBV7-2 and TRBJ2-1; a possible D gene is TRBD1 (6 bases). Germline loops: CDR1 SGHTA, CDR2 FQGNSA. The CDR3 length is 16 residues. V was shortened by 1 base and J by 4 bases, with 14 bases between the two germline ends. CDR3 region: CASSLDPGTYYNEQFF. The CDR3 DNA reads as TGTGCCAGCAGCTTAGACCCCGGGACATATTACAATGAGCAGTTCTTC.

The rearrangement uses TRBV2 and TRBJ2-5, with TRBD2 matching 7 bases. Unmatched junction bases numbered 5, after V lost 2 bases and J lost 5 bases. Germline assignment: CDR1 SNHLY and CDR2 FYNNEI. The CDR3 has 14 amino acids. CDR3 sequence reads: CASSESSAGETQYF. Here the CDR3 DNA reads TGTGCCAGCAGTGAAAGTTCAGCGGGGGAGACCCAGTACTTC.

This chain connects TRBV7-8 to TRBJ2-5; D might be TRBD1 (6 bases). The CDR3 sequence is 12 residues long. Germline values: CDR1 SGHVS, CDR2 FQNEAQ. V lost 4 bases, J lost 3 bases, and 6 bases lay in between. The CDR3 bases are TGTGCCAGCAGCTACAGGGAAGAGACCCAGTACTTC. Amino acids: CASSYREETQYF.

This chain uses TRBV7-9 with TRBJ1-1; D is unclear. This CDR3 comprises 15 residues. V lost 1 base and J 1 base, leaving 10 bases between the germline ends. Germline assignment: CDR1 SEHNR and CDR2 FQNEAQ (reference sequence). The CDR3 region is CASSLESVTNTEAFF. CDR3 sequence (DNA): TGTGCCAGCAGCTTAGAGAGCGTCACGAACACTGAAGCTTTCTTT.

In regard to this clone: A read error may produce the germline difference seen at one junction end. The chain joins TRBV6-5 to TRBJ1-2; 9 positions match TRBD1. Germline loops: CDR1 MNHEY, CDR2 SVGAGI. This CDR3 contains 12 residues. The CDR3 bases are TGTGCTAGCACAGGGGGCTCGTCCGGCTACACCTTC. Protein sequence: CASTGGSSGYTF.

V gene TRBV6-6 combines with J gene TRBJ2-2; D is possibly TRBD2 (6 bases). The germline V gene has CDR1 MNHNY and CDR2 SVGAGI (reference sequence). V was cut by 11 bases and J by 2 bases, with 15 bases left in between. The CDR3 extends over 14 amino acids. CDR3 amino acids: CAANGGGNTGELFF. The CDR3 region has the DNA TGTGCCGCCAACGGGGGAGGAAACACCGGGGAGCTGTTTTTT.

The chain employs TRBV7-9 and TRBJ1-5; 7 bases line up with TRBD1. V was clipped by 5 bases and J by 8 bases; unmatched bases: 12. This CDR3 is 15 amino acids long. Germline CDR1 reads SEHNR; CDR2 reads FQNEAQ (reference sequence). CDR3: CASSPGQLQREPQHF. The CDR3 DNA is TGTGCCAGCAGCCCGGGACAGCTGCAAAGGGAGCCCCAGCATTTT.

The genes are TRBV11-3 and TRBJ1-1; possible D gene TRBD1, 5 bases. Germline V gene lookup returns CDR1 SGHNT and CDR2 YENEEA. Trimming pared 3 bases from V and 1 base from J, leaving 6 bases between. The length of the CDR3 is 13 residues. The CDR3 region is CASSFGGNTEAFF. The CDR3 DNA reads TGTGCCAGCAGCTTCGGGGGGAACACTGAAGCTTTCTTT.

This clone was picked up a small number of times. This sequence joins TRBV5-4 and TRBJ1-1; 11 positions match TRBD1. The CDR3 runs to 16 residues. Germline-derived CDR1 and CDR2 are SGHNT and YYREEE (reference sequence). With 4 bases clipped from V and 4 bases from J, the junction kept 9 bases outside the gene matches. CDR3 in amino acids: CASSPDRGQKSTEAFF. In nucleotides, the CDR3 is TGTGCCAGCAGCCCGGACAGGGGGCAAAAGAGCACTGAAGCTTTCTTT.